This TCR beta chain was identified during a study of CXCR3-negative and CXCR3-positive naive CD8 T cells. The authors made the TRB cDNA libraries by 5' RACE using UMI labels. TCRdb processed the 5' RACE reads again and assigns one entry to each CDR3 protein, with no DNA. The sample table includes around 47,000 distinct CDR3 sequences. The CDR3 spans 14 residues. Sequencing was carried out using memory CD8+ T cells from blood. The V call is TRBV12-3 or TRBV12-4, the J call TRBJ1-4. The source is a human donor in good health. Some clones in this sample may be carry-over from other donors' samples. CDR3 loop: CASSFASGGLKLFF.